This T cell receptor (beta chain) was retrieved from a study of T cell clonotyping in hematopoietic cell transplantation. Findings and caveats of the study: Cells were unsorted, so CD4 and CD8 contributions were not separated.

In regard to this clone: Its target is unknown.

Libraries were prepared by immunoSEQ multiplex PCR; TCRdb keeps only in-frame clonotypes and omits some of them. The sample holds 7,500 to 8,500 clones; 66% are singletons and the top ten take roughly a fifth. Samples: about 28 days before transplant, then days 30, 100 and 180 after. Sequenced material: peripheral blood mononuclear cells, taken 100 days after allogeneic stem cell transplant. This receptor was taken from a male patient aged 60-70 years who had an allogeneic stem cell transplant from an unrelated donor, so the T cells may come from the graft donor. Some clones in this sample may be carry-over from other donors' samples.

DNA for the CDR3: TGTGCCGGATTCGAGGTGGGGGCGGAAGGTGAAAAACTGTTTTTT. This sequence encodes CAGFEVGAEGEKLFF. The rearrangement links TRBV7-9 to TRBJ1-4; D may be TRBD1 (6 bases). V gave up 11 bases and J gave up 7 bases, with 23 bases separating them. The CDR3 runs 15 residues. From germline, CDR1 is SEHNR and CDR2 FQNEAQ (reference sequence).